This T cell receptor (beta chain) was captured in a study of CD8+CD57+ T cells in acquired aplastic anemia. Study-level results: For CD8+ Simpson's diversity, patients and controls showed no significant difference.

Patients selected for sequencing had displayed CD8+CD57+ cell expansion by flow cytometry. Everyone among the patients had severe acquired aplastic anemia. Blood came from patients not yet given any therapy. The use of genomic DNA as template underpinned the TCR beta VDJ and CDR3 profiling. One entry per CDR3 protein results from TCRdb running MiXCR on the reads. The profile shows roughly 250,000 distinct CDR3 sequences, approximately 86% of them singletons. Details on this clonotype: The antigen is not known. The conserved final phenylalanine or tryptophan is absent from the CDR3, which likely points to a read error. The limits of the CDR3 on the DNA are not certain, so only TCRdb's listed CDR3 is given.

Germline V lookup: CDR1 SGHTA, CDR2 FQGNSA. The CDR3 length equals 12 residues, ends included. The clonotype was recovered from a human donor with aplastic anemia. V usage is TRBV7-2 and J usage is TRBJ2-4; the table's D call TRBD2 went unverified against the DNA. Input material: sorted CD4+, CD8+, or CD8+CD57+ T cells (not recorded which) from PBMCs. The CDR3 here is CASGGAGSIQTH.